A selection of T cell receptor beta chains follows, all from one sample in a study of siplizumab effects on memory and regulatory T cells. Assay used: immunoSEQ multiplex PCR; TCRdb lists only in-frame clones, some missing. The table shows around 100,000 clones, with about 90% occurring only once. Sequencing was carried out using non-Treg CD4+ T cells sorted from blood. Receptor source: a human donor in good health. Each CDR3 is given with its conserved first and last residue. Fields, in order: CDR3 protein, CDR3 DNA, J gene, D gene, clone size, V gene. A D gene is named only where the DNA matches it firmly. Rows give clone size only sometimes, using once, few, many, or a class for an expanded clone.

CDR3: CASSPQLAGVGEQYF
DNA: TGTGCCAGCAGCCCCCAGCTAGCGGGAGTCGGGGAGCAGTACTTC
J: TRBJ2-7
D: TRBD2
size: NA
V: TRBV7-3

CDR3: CASSVGVSLFTDTQYF
DNA: TGTGCCAGCAGCGTAGGGGTCTCCCTCTTCACAGATACGCAGTATTTT
J: TRBJ2-3
D: NA
size: few
V: TRBV9

CDR3: CASRYEDRREQYF
DNA: TGTGCCAGCAGGTACGAGGACAGGAGGGAGCAGTACTTC
J: TRBJ2-7
D: TRBD1
size: NA
V: TRBV28

CDR3: CASSLGTLGSYEQYF
DNA: TGTGCCAGCAGCCTCGGAACGCTGGGGTCCTACGAGCAGTACTTC
J: TRBJ2-7
D: NA
size: NA
V: TRBV28

CDR3: CASSEGGTGLPDTQYF
DNA: TGTGCCAGCAGCGAGGGCGGGACAGGGTTACCAGATACGCAGTATTTT
J: TRBJ2-3
D: TRBD1
size: NA
V: TRBV9

CDR3: CASSPPVGSSYNEQFF
DNA: TGTGCCAGCAGCCCGCCGGTGGGGAGCTCCTACAATGAGCAGTTCTTC
J: TRBJ2-1
D: NA
size: once
V: TRBV28

CDR3: CASSQGREQANYGYTF
DNA: TGTGCCAGCAGCCAAGGAAGGGAGCAAGCTAACTATGGCTACACCTTC
J: TRBJ1-2
D: NA
size: NA
V: TRBV4-2

CDR3: CASSPRDQPQHF
DNA: TGTGCCAGCTCACCACGAGATCAGCCCCAGCATTTT
J: TRBJ1-5
D: NA
size: NA
V: TRBV18

CDR3: CASSVGSGKTYEQYF
DNA: TGTGCCAGCAGCGTTGGTAGCGGTAAGACCTACGAGCAGTACTTC
J: TRBJ2-7
D: NA
size: few
V: TRBV9

CDR3: CASTGPHNWKNTEAFF
DNA: TGTGCCAGTACCGGGCCCCATAATTGGAAAAACACTGAAGCTTTCTTT
J: TRBJ1-1
D: NA
size: once
V: TRBV19

CDR3: CASSIRFVGEGSYEQYF
DNA: TGTGCCAGTAGTATACGTTTCGTGGGGGAGGGCTCCTACGAGCAGTACTTC
J: TRBJ2-7
D: TRBD2
size: NA
V: TRBV19

CDR3: CASRRVNTEAFF
DNA: TGTGCCAGCAGGAGAGTTAACACTGAAGCTTTCTTT
J: TRBJ1-1
D: NA
size: NA
V: TRBV7-6

CDR3: CAISGTDRDHTGELFF
DNA: TGTGCCATCAGTGGGACGGACAGGGACCACACCGGGGAGCTGTTTTTT
J: TRBJ2-2
D: TRBD1
size: NA
V: TRBV10-3

CDR3: CASSLGGWGYGYTF
DNA: TGTGCCAGCAGTTTAGGGGGCTGGGGCTATGGCTACACCTTC
J: TRBJ1-2
D: NA
size: NA
V: TRBV27

CDR3: CASSLGLADSNEQFF
DNA: TGTGCCAGCAGCTTGGGACTAGCGGACAGCAATGAGCAGTTCTTC
J: TRBJ2-1
D: TRBD2
size: once
V: TRBV7-9

CDR3: CASSLLASRANTEAFF
DNA: TGCGCCAGCAGCTTATTGGCGAGTCGGGCGAACACTGAAGCTTTCTTT
J: TRBJ1-1
D: NA
size: once
V: TRBV5-1

CDR3: CAISGGLDRDTQYF
DNA: TGTGCCATCAGTGGAGGCCTAGACCGGGATACGCAGTATTTT
J: TRBJ2-3
D: NA
size: NA
V: TRBV10-3

CDR3: CASSFGVAGGTRTYEQYF
DNA: TGTGCCAGCAGCTTCGGGGTAGCGGGAGGGACGCGTACCTACGAGCAGTACTTC
J: TRBJ2-7
D: TRBD2
size: NA
V: TRBV7-2

CDR3: CASSPPGGVRNEQFF
DNA: TGTGCCAGCTCACCACCCGGAGGGGTAAGGAATGAGCAGTTCTTC
J: TRBJ2-1
D: NA
size: NA
V: TRBV18

CDR3: CAWSGRNEQFF
DNA: TGTGCCTGGAGTGGGAGAAATGAGCAGTTCTTC
J: TRBJ2-1
D: NA
size: NA
V: TRBV30

CDR3: CASSLEAGQVYEQYF
DNA: TGTGCCAGCAGCTTAGAGGCCGGACAGGTCTACGAGCAGTACTTC
J: TRBJ2-7
D: TRBD1
size: NA
V: TRBV7-9

CDR3: CASSLLGLSSYNEQFF
DNA: TGTGCCAGCAGCTTATTAGGGTTAAGCTCCTACAATGAGCAGTTCTTC
J: TRBJ2-1
D: NA
size: NA
V: TRBV7-3

CDR3: CASSLGTVDYEQYF
DNA: TGTGCCAGCAGCTTAGGGACAGTGGACTACGAGCAGTACTTC
J: TRBJ2-7
D: NA
size: NA
V: TRBV7-2

CDR3: CASSPPGTGVTGELFF
DNA: TGTGCCAGCAGTCCCCCCGGGACAGGGGTCACCGGGGAGCTGTTTTTT
J: TRBJ2-2
D: TRBD1
size: once
V: TRBV27

CDR3: CASSLQPGQNTGELFF
DNA: TGTGCCAGCAGCCTACAGCCGGGACAGAACACCGGGGAGCTGTTTTTT
J: TRBJ2-2
D: NA
size: NA
V: TRBV7-2

CDR3: CASSLAGGEFPQETQYF
DNA: TGTGCCAGCAGCTTAGCGGGGGGGGAATTCCCCCAAGAGACCCAGTACTTC
J: TRBJ2-5
D: TRBD2
size: many
V: TRBV7-2

CDR3: CASSSGNHNEQFF
DNA: TGTGCCAGCAGCTCTGGCAACCACAATGAGCAGTTCTTC
J: TRBJ2-1
D: NA
size: NA
V: TRBV14

CDR3: CASSLERGELFF
DNA: TGTGCCAGCAGCTTGGAACGAGGGGAGCTGTTTTTT
J: TRBJ2-2
D: NA
size: NA
V: TRBV5-4

CDR3: CASSQDSGGYQETQYF
DNA: TGTGCCAGCAGCCAGGACAGCGGGGGATACCAAGAGACCCAGTACTTC
J: TRBJ2-5
D: TRBD2
size: NA
V: TRBV7-2

CDR3: CASSSRAGWGEETQYF
DNA: TGTGCCAGCAGCTCGAGAGCGGGATGGGGAGAAGAGACCCAGTACTTC
J: TRBJ2-5
D: TRBD2
size: NA
V: TRBV7-9

CDR3: CSVAIAGGPNEQFF
DNA: TGCAGCGTCGCAATAGCGGGAGGGCCGAATGAGCAGTTCTTC
J: TRBJ2-1
D: TRBD2
size: NA
V: TRBV29-1

CDR3: CASSPSHQGFGFF
DNA: TGTGCCAGCAGTCCTTCCCACCAGGGATTTGGGTTCTTT
J: TRBJ1-1
D: NA
size: NA
V: TRBV28

CDR3: CASSQGQGPGGTDTQYF
DNA: TGCGCCAGCAGCCAGGGGCAGGGTCCGGGGGGCACAGATACGCAGTATTTT
J: TRBJ2-3
D: NA
size: NA
V: TRBV4-1

CDR3: CASRAGSGANVLTF
DNA: TGTGCCAGCAGGGCGGGCTCTGGGGCCAACGTCCTGACTTTC
J: TRBJ2-6
D: NA
size: NA
V: TRBV6-6

CDR3: CASSGAGTSAGELFF
DNA: TGTGCCAGCAGCGGGGCCGGGACTAGCGCCGGGGAGCTGTTTTTT
J: TRBJ2-2
D: TRBD2
size: NA
V: TRBV5-6

CDR3: CASSRLASRGEQYF
DNA: TGTGCCAGCAGTCGACTAGCTTCTAGGGGGGAGCAGTACTTC
J: TRBJ2-7
D: NA
size: NA
V: TRBV28

CDR3: CSAGEPNTEAFF
DNA: TGCAGCGCAGGAGAACCGAACACTGAAGCTTTCTTT
J: TRBJ1-1
D: NA
size: few
V: TRBV29-1

CDR3: CASSQAGRTSGNYNEQFF
DNA: TGTGCCAGCAGCCAAGCCGGGAGGACTAGCGGGAACTACAATGAGCAGTTCTTC
J: TRBJ2-1
D: TRBD2
size: NA
V: TRBV14

CDR3: CASRRRQGYQAASSYNEQFF
DNA: TGTGCCAGCAGACGCCGACAGGGTTATCAAGCGGCGAGCTCCTACAATGAGCAGTTCTTC
J: TRBJ2-1
D: TRBD1
size: NA
V: TRBV27

CDR3: CASSPGATGANVLTF
DNA: TGCGCCAGCAGCCCGGGGGCAACTGGGGCCAACGTCCTGACTTTC
J: TRBJ2-6
D: NA
size: NA
V: TRBV5-1

CDR3: CASSPTTVVGYTF
DNA: TGTGCCAGCTCCCCAACGACAGTTGTAGGCTACACCTTC
J: TRBJ1-2
D: NA
size: NA
V: TRBV18

CDR3: CASERTSGGTGELFF
DNA: TGTGCCAGCGAAAGGACTAGTGGGGGCACCGGGGAGCTGTTTTTT
J: TRBJ2-2
D: TRBD2
size: NA
V: TRBV6-1

CDR3: CASSKHRYGYTF
DNA: TGTGCCAGCAGCAAGCACAGATATGGCTACACCTTC
J: TRBJ1-2
D: NA
size: NA
V: TRBV21-1

CDR3: CASSRTGGPLNEQFF
DNA: TGTGCCAGCTCACGAACGGGAGGGCCTTTAAATGAGCAGTTCTTC
J: TRBJ2-1
D: TRBD2
size: NA
V: TRBV18

CDR3: CASSVNRANTGELFF
DNA: TGTGCCAGCAGTGTAAACAGGGCGAACACCGGGGAGCTGTTTTTT
J: TRBJ2-2
D: NA
size: NA
V: TRBV6-1

CDR3: CASSIRLAGEGETQYF
DNA: TGTGCCAGTAGTATAAGACTAGCGGGAGAAGGAGAGACCCAGTACTTC
J: TRBJ2-5
D: TRBD2
size: NA
V: TRBV19

CDR3: CASSHTGEGEQYF
DNA: TGTGCCAGTAGCCATACAGGGGAGGGCGAGCAGTACTTC
J: TRBJ2-7
D: NA
size: NA
V: TRBV19

CDR3: CASGVQGARGTEAFF
DNA: TGTGCCAGCGGGGTACAGGGGGCTCGGGGGACTGAAGCTTTCTTT
J: TRBJ1-1
D: TRBD1
size: NA
V: TRBV19

CDR3: CASSRDIDTEAFF
DNA: TGTGCCAGCAGCCGGGACATAGACACTGAAGCTTTCTTT
J: TRBJ1-1
D: NA
size: NA
V: TRBV7-6

CDR3: CSVEDNGKNIQYF
DNA: TGCAGCGTTGAGGACAATGGCAAAAACATTCAGTACTTC
J: TRBJ2-4
D: NA
size: NA
V: TRBV29-1

CDR3: CASSMGARNTEAFF
DNA: TGTGCCAGTAGTATGGGGGCTCGGAACACTGAAGCTTTCTTT
J: TRBJ1-1
D: NA
size: once
V: TRBV19

CDR3: CASSQDGAGGLIDTQYF
DNA: TGCGCCAGCAGCCAAGATGGAGCGGGAGGGCTGATAGATACGCAGTATTTT
J: TRBJ2-3
D: TRBD2
size: NA
V: TRBV4-3

CDR3: CASSPPGLGETQYF
DNA: TGTGCCAGCTCACCCCCGGGGCTAGGAGAGACCCAGTACTTC
J: TRBJ2-5
D: NA
size: NA
V: TRBV18